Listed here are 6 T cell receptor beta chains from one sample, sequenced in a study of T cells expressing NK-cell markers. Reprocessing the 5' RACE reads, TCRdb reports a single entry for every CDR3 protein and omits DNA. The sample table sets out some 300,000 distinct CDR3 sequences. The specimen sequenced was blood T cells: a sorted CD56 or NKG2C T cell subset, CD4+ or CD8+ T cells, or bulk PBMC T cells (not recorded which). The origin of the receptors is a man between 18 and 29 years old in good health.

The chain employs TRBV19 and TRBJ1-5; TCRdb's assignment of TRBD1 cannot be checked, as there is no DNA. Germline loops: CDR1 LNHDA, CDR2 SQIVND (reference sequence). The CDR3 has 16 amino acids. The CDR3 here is CASSTGQGRSNQPQHF.

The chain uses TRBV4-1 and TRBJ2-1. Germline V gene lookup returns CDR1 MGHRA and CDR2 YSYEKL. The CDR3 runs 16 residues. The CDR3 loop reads CASSLRASFNPPKQFF.

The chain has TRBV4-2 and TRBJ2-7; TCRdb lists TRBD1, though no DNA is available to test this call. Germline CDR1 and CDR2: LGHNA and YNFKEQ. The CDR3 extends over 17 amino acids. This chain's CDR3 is CASSQGVAGTGPYEQYF.

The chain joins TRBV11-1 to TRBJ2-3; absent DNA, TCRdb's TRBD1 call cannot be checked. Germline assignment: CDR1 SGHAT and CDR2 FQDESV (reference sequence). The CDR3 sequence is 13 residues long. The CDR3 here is CASSLLLTVRKYF. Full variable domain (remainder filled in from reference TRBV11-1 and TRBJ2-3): EAEVAQSPRYKITEKSQAVAFWCDPISGHATLYWYRQILGQGPELLVQFQDESVVDDSQLPKDRFSAERLKGVDSTLKIQPAELGDSAMYLCASSLLLTVRKYFGPGTRLTVL.

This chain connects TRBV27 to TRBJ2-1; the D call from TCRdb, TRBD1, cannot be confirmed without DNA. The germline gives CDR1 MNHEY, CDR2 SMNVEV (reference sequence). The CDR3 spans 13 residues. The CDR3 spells CASSFTWGNEQFF.

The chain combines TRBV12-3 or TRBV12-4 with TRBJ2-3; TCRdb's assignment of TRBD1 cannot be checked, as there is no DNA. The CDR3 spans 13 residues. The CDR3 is CASTKDSRGTQYF.